A selection of T cell receptor beta chains follows, all from one sample in a study of control samples from healthy donors and cancer patients. TCRdb's table, derived via immunoSEQ multiplex PCR, lists solely in-frame clones and lacks some. Of 140,000 to 150,000 clones in the sample, around nine tenths were seen once. The sequenced material came from blood. The receptors stem from a man aged 25 to 40 in good health. Both conserved end residues are part of each CDR3. D genes are given only for firm matches. Clone size is stated in some rows and not others, as once, few, many or a class when expanded.

V: TRBV7-2; D: -; size: -; J: TRBJ2-7; CDR3: CASSLVGGGGGPYEQYF; DNA: TGTGCCAGCAGCTTAGTGGGTGGTGGAGGGGGTCCCTACGAGCAGTACTTC
V: TRBV19; D: -; size: -; J: TRBJ2-5; CDR3: CASSIRQNQETQYF; DNA: TGTGCCAGTAGTATAAGGCAAAACCAAGAGACCCAGTACTTC
V: TRBV6-2/TRBV6-3; D: TRBD1; size: -; J: TRBJ2-7; CDR3: CASSPRKDRYSYEQYF; DNA: TGTGCCAGCAGTCCGAGAAAGGACAGGTACTCCTACGAGCAGTACTTC
V: TRBV5-4; D: TRBD1; size: -; J: TRBJ2-7; CDR3: CASSLAGQGVHEQYF; DNA: TGTGCCAGCAGCTTGGCGGGACAGGGGGTCCACGAGCAGTACTTC
V: TRBV6-2/TRBV6-3; D: TRBD2; size: -; J: TRBJ2-2; CDR3: CASSPRTSGFRETGELFF; DNA: TGTGCCAGCAGTCCAAGGACTAGCGGGTTTCGTGAGACCGGGGAGCTGTTTTTT
V: TRBV7-7; D: -; size: -; J: TRBJ2-1; CDR3: CASSPNLNNEQFF; DNA: TGTGCCAGCAGCCCGAACCTAAACAATGAGCAGTTCTTC
V: TRBV7-3; D: -; size: -; J: TRBJ1-2; CDR3: CASSLVGLAGYTF; DNA: TGTGCCAGCAGCTTAGTAGGGCTCGCTGGCTACACCTTC
V: TRBV27; D: -; size: few; J: TRBJ2-1; CDR3: CASSWGGVDNEQFF; DNA: TGTGCCAGCAGTTGGGGCGGGGTAGACAATGAGCAGTTCTTC
V: TRBV9; D: -; size: -; J: TRBJ2-1; CDR3: CASSPQGGEYNEQFF; DNA: TGTGCCAGCAGCCCTCAAGGGGGGGAATACAATGAGCAGTTCTTC
V: TRBV18; D: TRBD1; size: once; J: TRBJ2-7; CDR3: CASSPGDSYEQYF; DNA: TGTGCCAGCTCACCGGGGGACAGCTACGAGCAGTACTTC
V: TRBV28; D: TRBD1; size: -; J: TRBJ1-3; CDR3: CASSLSRGTGNTIYF; DNA: TGTGCCAGCAGTCTTAGCAGGGGGACTGGAAACACCATATATTTT
V: TRBV29-1; D: TRBD1; size: -; J: TRBJ1-5; CDR3: CSGVNAQDRGEQPQHF; DNA: TGCAGCGGTGTCAATGCTCAGGACAGGGGAGAACAGCCCCAGCATTTT
V: TRBV7-3; D: -; size: -; J: TRBJ2-3; CDR3: CASSLFGRGITDTQYF; DNA: TGTGCCAGCAGCTTATTTGGACGGGGGATCACAGATACGCAGTATTTT
V: TRBV18; D: TRBD1; size: -; J: TRBJ1-3; CDR3: CASSPQGADGNTIYF; DNA: TGTGCCAGCTCTCCACAGGGGGCCGATGGAAACACCATATATTTT
V: TRBV19; D: -; size: -; J: TRBJ2-5; CDR3: CASSFSRAKETQYF; DNA: TGTGCCAGTAGTTTTAGTCGGGCCAAGGAGACCCAGTACTTC
V: TRBV24-1; D: TRBD1; size: -; J: TRBJ1-6; CDR3: CATSDFGTDTPLHF; DNA: TGTGCCACCAGTGATTTTGGGACAGATACACCCCTCCACTTT